The TCR beta chain under discussion was sequenced for a study of beta chain features in type 1 diabetes listed by TCRdb under 2018. Turning to the overall study: No differences in mean age, gender distribution, total cell number or subset yield were found between patients and healthy donors. A total of about 100 million sorted cells were examined across all samples, and RNA yield correlated strongly with the number of cells per subset. In the study, recently diagnosed type 1 diabetes patients and matched healthy donors were compared on the TCRB repertoires of their sorted circulating CD4+ T cell subsets. Naive and central memory subsets were obtained from all 30 or so donors, but regulatory and stem cell-like memory subsets were isolated from only 8 patients and roughly eight healthy donors.

Each donor gave one peripheral blood draw, approximately 100 mL on average, collected into heparinised tubes. Naive, central memory, regulatory and stem cell-like memory CD4+ T cells were sorted on a BD FACSAria II using a panel including CD45RO, CCR7, CD25, CD127, CD95 and CD27. Every sorted population had a purity above 95%. Right away, PBMCs were isolated by Lymphoprep density gradient centrifugation and were stained directly, with no culture step. So that batch effects would be minimized, each experiment stained and sorted samples in pairs, pairing one healthy donor with one patient. Points the paper makes about the study in general: The naive, central memory and regulatory TCRB repertoires appeared to resemble one another more closely among patients than among healthy donors. Fewer insertions and more nucleotide deletions at VDJ recombination sites were observed in patients with type 1 diabetes, implying thymic rearrangement abnormalities. Sequencing cDNA rather than genomic DNA could over-represent highly expressing activated cells, although activation and CD3 levels did not differ between groups. PCR might favor shorter templates, but patient and control samples were amplified and corrected together, so any skew would affect both groups equally. A moderate but significant shortening of TCRB CDR3 length was observed in type 1 diabetes patients in all four CD4+ subsets. Only small numbers of individuals were included in the HLA sub-analyses, which left unresolved whether HLA type had any influence on TCRB rearrangement.

This clone was seen only a few times. Its recognized antigen is unknown. No quality values exist for individual bases; no much larger clone is one base distant. Within the sample, other DNA sequences also encode this same CDR3. The entire amount of isolated RNA was reverse transcribed using the High Capacity cDNA Reverse Transcription Kit, so the sequenced TCRB transcripts were expressed ones. Naive, central memory and regulatory T cell samples underwent deep immunoSEQ sequencing, averaging approximately 3.5 million total reads per sample. After sorted cells were lysed in RLT buffer, RNA was extracted with DNase-treated RNeasy Micro or Mini kits, with the choice depending on cell number. To prevent cross-contamination, each cell subset was processed individually, whereas patient and healthy donor samples were processed jointly. The immunoSEQ multiplex PCR was used to amplify TCRB sequences from cDNA, generating 87-bp fragments that spanned the CDR3 region. The amplicons were sequenced using the Illumina HiSeq platform. In the authors' own workflow: PCR bias was computationally corrected using synthetic template baselines, reads within Hamming distance 2 were collapsed, and singletons that could not be merged were discarded. Reads were aligned against IMGT to assign V, D and J genes, CDR3 length and insertions or deletions at six rearrangement sites. Within each subset, clonotype counts were normalized to sorted cell number, and only after that were true diversity and Gini coefficients computed with the tcR R package. Repertoire sharing was quantified using the overlap coefficient calculated on TCRB nucleotide sequences. TCRdb took over this immuneACCESS table, retaining in-frame rearrangements with V and J assigned. Such tables are incomplete; in checked studies, under half of the missing clones stem from an unresolved V gene, and the remainder is unexplained. V, J and clone size reflect that table, while D and trimming were determined from the DNA. The sample data list 85,000 to 110,000 clones, and 25% to 35% of these were observed just once. Clones ranked in the top ten supply less than 0.65% of the sample.

This sequence was found in a young woman with type 1 diabetes. The sequenced sample was central memory CD4+ T cells from blood.

The DNA is TGTGCCAGCAGTCCGAGGGTCGAGCAGTACTTC. This translates into CASSPRVEQYF. The chain was built from TRBV28 and TRBJ2-7, and possibly TRBD2, on 5 matching bases. From a lookup of the germline V gene, CDR1 and CDR2 are MDHEN and SYDVKM. The V and J ends are trimmed by 5 bases and 6 bases, leaving 8 bases between them. The CDR3 sequence holds 11 residues, the cysteine and phenylalanine included. The kept DNA is CDR3 alone, 33 bases in frame from the first base.